This record covers a single T cell receptor beta chain. This sample is drawn from a study of cytomegalovirus exposure and HLA in healthy donors. CDR3 length: 17 amino acids. J gave up 6 bases and V 5 bases, and 14 bases lay outside the gene matches. The germline V gene has CDR1 SGHNT and CDR2 YYREEE (reference sequence). The PCR ran on 60 Vbeta and 13 Jbeta primers. Assay: immunoSEQ multiplex PCR; the TCRdb copy retains only in-frame clones and omits some. The data hold about 140,000 clones, with approximately 82% observed a single time. Sequences were obtained from PBMCs. This rearrangement joins TRBV5-4 to TRBJ2-1; TRBD2 matches at 10 bases. The source of this sequence is a man aged 35 to 55 in good health and CMV-seronegative. The chain's CDR3 is CASSSGKAGGPGNEQFF. The CDR3 bases are TGTGCCAGCAGTTCCGGGAAAGCGGGGGGGCCTGGCAATGAGCAGTTCTTC.